Sequencing of this TCR beta chain was carried out in a study of shared clonotypes between healthy human individuals. Germline V CDR1 and CDR2: LNHNV, YYDKDF (reference sequence). This CDR3 has 16 residues. The V end was cut by 3 bases, the J end by 2 bases, with 17 bases between. Profiled with immunoSEQ multiplex PCR; TCRdb holds only in-frame clones, not every one. Of about 1 million clones listed, more than 60% are singletons. There were no recent acute infections or vaccinations among the donors, who were healthy HIV-negative adults. From CD4+ cells came CD45RA+ naive and CD45RA-negative memory subsets.

The chain uses TRBV15 and TRBJ2-7, with D possibly being TRBD1 or TRBD2 (5 bases each). This TCR came from a man aged 18 to 30 in good health. Sequencing was done on a sample of memory CD4+ T cells sorted from blood. The subset was: CD45RA-negative fraction. The CDR3 loop reads CATSRGDGQQTYEQYF. The CDR3 region has the DNA TGTGCCACCAGCAGGGGGGATGGGCAGCAAACCTACGAGCAGTACTTC.